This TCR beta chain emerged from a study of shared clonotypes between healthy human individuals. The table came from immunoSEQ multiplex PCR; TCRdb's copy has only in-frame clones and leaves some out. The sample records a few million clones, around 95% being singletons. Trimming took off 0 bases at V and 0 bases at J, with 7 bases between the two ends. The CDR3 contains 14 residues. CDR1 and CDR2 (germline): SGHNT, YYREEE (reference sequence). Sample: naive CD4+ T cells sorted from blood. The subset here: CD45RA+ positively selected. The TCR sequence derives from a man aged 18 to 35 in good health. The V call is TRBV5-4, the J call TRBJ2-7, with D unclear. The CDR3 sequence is CASSLDWNSYEQYF. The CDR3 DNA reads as TGTGCCAGCAGCTTGGATTGGAACTCCTACGAGCAGTACTTC.